The 3 T cell receptor beta chains below come from one sample, sequenced in a study of cytomegalovirus exposure and HLA in healthy donors. The PCR had 60 Vbeta and 13 Jbeta primers. The repertoire was sequenced with immunoSEQ multiplex PCR; TCRdb's copy has only in-frame clones and lacks some. Among approximately 120,000 clones, less than 80% were seen once, and the ten largest hold approximately 7.7%. Sequenced material: PBMCs. The source is a woman between 50 and 59 years old in good health and CMV-seropositive.

J is TRBJ2-1 and V is TRBV5-4, with TRBD2 matching 7 bases. This CDR3 is built from 16 residues. The V gene's germline CDR1 is SGHNT and CDR2 YYREEE (reference sequence). After removal of 3 bases from V and 9 bases from J, the junction contained 15 bases not matched to a gene. In DNA form, the CDR3 reads TGTGCCAGCAGCTGGACCACCGGGACTACTGCCAGTGAGCAGTTCTTC. Amino acid sequence: CASSWTTGTTASEQFF.

The chain uses TRBV7-2 and TRBJ1-3, with D perhaps matching TRBD1 (6 bases). The CDR3 runs to 15 residues. Germline-derived CDR1 and CDR2 are SGHTA and FQGNSA. Trimming pared 4 bases from V and 2 bases from J, leaving 12 bases between. DNA of the CDR3: TGTGCCAGCAGCTGGGACACAGGGACTGGAAACACCATATATTTT. It encodes CASSWDTGTGNTIYF.

The chain links TRBV5-1 to TRBJ2-7; 8 nucleotides agree with TRBD2. The CDR3 totals 15 residues. The V gene end was trimmed by 3 bases and the J gene end by 0 bases; junction bases not matched to a gene: 5. Per the germline V gene, CDR1 is SGHRS and CDR2 is YFSETQ. CDR3 amino acids: CASSSPGLDSYEQYF. In nucleotides, the CDR3 is TGCGCCAGCAGCTCTCCGGGACTAGACTCCTACGAGCAGTACTTC.